Each of the 27 T cell receptor beta chains below was sequenced from the same sample in a study of graft-versus-host responses after intestinal transplantation. Data came from immunoSEQ multiplex PCR; TCRdb stores just in-frame clones and leaves some out. The sample lists about 64,000 clones; roughly 92% were seen once. The starting material was bone marrow, obtained 734 days after intestinal transplantation. The receptor source for this set is a human patient who received an intestinal transplant, so some T cells may come from the graft donor.

The V and J genes are TRBV19 and TRBJ2-7; 8 bases map to TRBD2. From germline, CDR1 is LNHDA and CDR2 SQIVND (reference sequence). The CDR3 runs 15 residues. The J segment lost 6 bases and the V segment lost 3 bases, leaving 10 bases of the junction unmatched. The CDR3 loop is CASSIWGGRPSEQYF. The DNA of the CDR3 is TGTGCCAGTAGTATTTGGGGCGGGAGGCCCTCCGAGCAGTACTTC.

The chain carries TRBV29-1 and TRBJ1-2; 7 bases map to TRBD1. CDR3 length: 12 residues. In germline, CDR1 is SQVTM, CDR2 ANQGSEA. V lost 1 base, J lost 7 bases, and 3 bases stayed unmatched. In nucleotides, the CDR3 is TGCAGCGTTGAAGTCCCAGGGGGTGGCTACACCTTC. Amino acid sequence: CSVEVPGGGYTF.

The chain links TRBV5-1 to TRBJ2-7; a weak D match, TRBD2 (6 bases). CDR1 is SGHRS and CDR2 is YFSETQ in the germline V gene. The V end lost 4 bases, the J end lost 2 bases, and 13 bases lay between the germline ends. The CDR3 length is 14 residues. The CDR3 loop reads CASSPGGETYEQYF. The CDR3 coding sequence is TGCGCCAGCAGCCCAGGCGGGGAGACCTACGAGCAGTACTTC.

The chain carries TRBV10-3 and TRBJ2-1, with D possibly matching TRBD2 (6 bases). Germline lookup yields CDR1 ENHRY and CDR2 SYGVKD. Trimming stripped 9 bases from V and 6 bases from J, with 18 bases between. The CDR3 length is 14 residues. The CDR3 spells CAIQRAASVNEQFF. CDR3 nucleotide sequence: TGTGCCATACAGCGGGCCGCTTCTGTCAATGAGCAGTTCTTC.

CDR3 sequence: CAWSKGGSEQYF. The CDR3 DNA is TGTGCCTGGAGTAAAGGCGGTTCCGAGCAGTACTTC. The V call is TRBV30, the J call TRBJ2-7; D is uncertain. The CDR3 runs 12 residues. Germline values: CDR1 GTSNPN, CDR2 SVGIG (reference sequence). V was shortened by 2 bases and J by 6 bases, with 11 bases between the two germline ends. The complete variable domain, with remaining parts taken from reference TRBV30 and TRBJ2-7, reads SQTIHQWPATLVQPVGSPLSLECTVEGTSNPNLYWYRQAAGRGLQLLFYSVGIGQISSEVPQNLSASRPQDRQFILSSKKLLLSDSGFYLCAWSKGGSEQYFGPGTRLTVT.

This clone was found a few times. The chain combines TRBV7-3 with TRBJ1-1; 7 nucleotides line up with TRBD1. Trimming removed 3 bases from V and 0 bases from J; junction bases left unmatched: 1. CDR3 length: 14 residues. The germline CDR1 and CDR2 sequences are SGHTA and FQGTGA. The CDR3 coding sequence is TGTGCCAGCAGCTTGACAGGGATGAACACTGAAGCTTTCTTT. Protein: CASSLTGMNTEAFF.

This rearrangement joins TRBV29-1 to TRBJ1-1; possibly TRBD1 for D (5 bases). The V gene's germline CDR1 is SQVTM and CDR2 ANQGSEA. CDR3 length: 14 amino acids. The V end was cut by 7 bases, the J end by 0 bases, with 15 bases between. CDR3 bases: TGCAGCGCATGGGACGGGGAACTGAACACTGAAGCTTTCTTT. Its protein is CSAWDGELNTEAFF.

V gene TRBV2 combines with J gene TRBJ1-4; 7 nucleotides match TRBD1. The CDR3 length is 12 residues. V was clipped by 6 bases and J by 8 bases; unmatched bases: 3. CDR1 is SNHLY, CDR2 FYNNEI, per germline. The CDR3 DNA reads as TGTGCCAGCAGATGGGACAGAGAAAAACTGTTTTTT. Protein: CASRWDREKLFF.

V is TRBV4-1 and J is TRBJ2-4; unclear D gene. There are 17 residues in the CDR3. CDR1 is MGHRA and CDR2 is YSYEKL in the germline V gene. Trimming removed 1 base at V and 7 bases at J, with 20 bases between. In nucleotides, the CDR3 is TGCGCCAGCAGCCAAGGTCGGCCAGGTCCTGTTGGGAACATTCAGTACTTC. It translates to CASSQGRPGPVGNIQYF.

This sequence joins TRBV11-2 and TRBJ2-7; D is undetermined. V lost 1 base to trimming and J lost 6 bases, with 10 bases between them. The CDR3 is made up of 13 amino acids. Germline CDR1 and CDR2: SGHAT and FQNNGV. The CDR3 sequence is CASSLGQPGEQYF. The CDR3 DNA follows: TGTGCCAGCAGCTTAGGGCAGCCTGGCGAGCAGTACTTC.

The chain couples TRBV5-4 to TRBJ2-3; possibly TRBD2 for D (5 bases). CDR1 SGHNT and CDR2 YYREEE come from the germline V gene (reference sequence). The CDR3 has 15 amino acids. The ends were cut back, 0 bases at V and 0 bases at J, with 8 bases in the middle. The CDR3 DNA sequence: TGTGCCAGCAGCTTGGAGCTAGCAAGCACAGATACGCAGTATTTT. Translating gives CASSLELASTDTQYF.

This clone was picked up one time. The chain combines TRBV7-7 with TRBJ2-5, with 7 bases lining up with TRBD1. This CDR3 spans 13 amino acids. The germline CDR1 and CDR2 sequences are SSHAT and FNYEAQ (reference sequence). V lost 1 base, J lost 4 bases, and 0 bases stayed unmatched. The CDR3 region has the DNA TGTGCCAGCAGCTTAGACAGGGGAGAGACCCAGTACTTC. Translation: CASSLDRGETQYF.

V usage is TRBV9 and J usage is TRBJ2-7; TRBD1 matches 7 bases. Germline loops: CDR1 SGDLS, CDR2 YYNGEE. The CDR3 sequence is 15 residues long. With 0 bases clipped from V and 3 bases from J, the junction kept 6 bases outside the gene matches. The CDR3 DNA sequence: TGTGCCAGCAGCGTAGCCCCCACAGGGGACTACGAGCAGTACTTC. This gives the protein CASSVAPTGDYEQYF.

V is TRBV6-6 and J is TRBJ1-1; the D gene is possibly TRBD1 (5 bases). Germline lookup yields CDR1 MNHNY and CDR2 SVGAGI (reference sequence). This CDR3 comprises 13 residues. Deletions cut 3 bases from V and 3 bases from J, with 8 bases between. The CDR3 DNA reads TGTGCCAGCAGTTATGGGGCCTACACTGAAGCTTTCTTT. Translation: CASSYGAYTEAFF.

CDR3 residues: CASTRQEGYEQYF. The CDR3 nucleotides are TGTGCCAGCACCAGACAGGAGGGCTACGAGCAGTACTTC. The chain links TRBV6-6 to TRBJ2-7; D assignment may be TRBD1 or TRBD2 (6 bases each). Germline V CDR1 and CDR2: MNHNY, SVGAGI (reference sequence). This CDR3 is 13 amino acids long. Trimming left V 7 bases short and J 3 bases short, with 13 bases between.

This chain links TRBV18 with TRBJ1-2, with 8 bases aligning to TRBD1. Germline values: CDR1 KGHSH, CDR2 LQKENI. This CDR3 contains 17 residues. Unmatched junction bases numbered 9, after V lost 1 base and J lost 2 bases. In DNA, the CDR3 is TGTGCCAGCTCACCACTGAGCGGTAGACAGGGGAACTATGGCTACACCTTC. It translates to CASSPLSGRQGNYGYTF.

Remarks on this clone: The junction differs from germline at one of its ends, possibly a read error. V and J are TRBV10-3 and TRBJ2-2, with D maybe TRBD2 (6 bases). The CDR3 runs 18 residues. The germline V gene has CDR1 ENHRY and CDR2 SYGVKD. For the CDR3, the DNA is TGTGCCGTCAGTACCCACGCTCGGGGGACCGTCTACGGCGGGGAGCTGTTTTTT. This codes for CAVSTHARGTVYGGELFF.

The chain joins TRBV19 to TRBJ2-1; D is possibly TRBD2 (5 bases). CDR3 length: 12 amino acids. Trimming took 7 bases from V and 7 from J, leaving 11 bases between them. CDR1 is LNHDA, CDR2 SQIVND, per germline (reference sequence). CDR3 coding DNA: TGTGCCAGTACCATTGGCGGGAATGAGCAGTTCTTC. This sequence encodes CASTIGGNEQFF.

The rearrangement joins TRBV27 to TRBJ2-1; possibly TRBD2 for D (6 bases). This CDR3 is 13 amino acids long. V lost 3 bases, J lost 10 bases, and 13 bases lay in between. Germline V gene lookup returns CDR1 MNHEY and CDR2 SMNVEV (reference sequence). CDR3 loop: CASSFRGSMEQFF. The CDR3 coding sequence is TGTGCCAGCAGTTTCCGGGGGTCAATGGAGCAGTTCTTC.

The J gene is TRBJ1-2, the V gene TRBV12-5; TRBD1 aligns across 9 bases. This CDR3 comprises 17 residues. V lost 0 bases and J lost 6; bases outside the gene matches: 11. The germline CDR1 and CDR2 sequences are LGHNT and FRNRAP. Written as DNA, the CDR3 is TGTGCTAGTGGTTTGGTTTGGGGGGACAGGGTCTTCGATGGCTACACCTTC. This sequence encodes CASGLVWGDRVFDGYTF.

V gene TRBV7-2 combines with J gene TRBJ2-2, with 9 bases that match TRBD2. After removal of 6 bases from V and 6 bases from J, the junction contained 11 bases not matched to a gene. Germline V CDR1 and CDR2: SGHTA, FQGNSA. The length of the CDR3 is 16 residues. CDR3 sequence: CASSPGVLAGAGELFF. The CDR3 DNA sequence: TGTGCCAGCAGTCCCGGGGTATTAGCGGGAGCCGGGGAGCTGTTTTTT.

V is TRBV13 and J is TRBJ1-6; no clear D gene. The CDR3 has 12 amino acids. CDR1 is PRHDT, CDR2 FYEKMQ, per germline (reference sequence). V lost 6 bases, J lost 14 bases, and 14 bases lay in between. The CDR3 sequence: CASREGTKALHF. CDR3 in DNA: TGTGCCAGCAGGGAGGGCACGAAGGCCCTCCACTTT.

The chain carries TRBV2 and TRBJ2-5; D is perhaps TRBD1 or TRBD2 (6 bases each). V lost 5 bases and J lost 2, with 18 bases in between. The CDR3 is 16 amino acids. CDR1 and CDR2 (germline): SNHLY, FYNNEI. The DNA for the CDR3 is TGTGCCAGCAGTCAAATACAGGGCCGGGGGCAAGAGACCCAGTACTTC. Encoded protein: CASSQIQGRGQETQYF.

Many counts were recorded for this clone. The genes are TRBV29-1 and TRBJ1-2; 9 nucleotides agree with TRBD1. The V gene end was trimmed by 6 bases and the J gene end by 8 bases; junction bases not matched to a gene: 4. The CDR3 sequence is 11 residues long. Looked up from germline, CDR1 is SQVTM and CDR2 is ANQGSEA. The CDR3 DNA reads as TGCAGCGTGTACACAGGGGGCGGCTACACCTTC. This codes for CSVYTGGGYTF.

The rearrangement uses TRBV5-6 and TRBJ2-7, with D uncertain. Trimming left V 0 bases short and J 2 bases short, with 9 bases between. The V gene's germline CDR1 is SGHDT and CDR2 YYEEEE. The CDR3 has 14 amino acids. CDR3 sequence reads: CASSLAQPAYEQYF. CDR3 DNA sequence: TGTGCCAGCAGCTTGGCCCAGCCCGCCTACGAGCAGTACTTC.

The chain has TRBV4-1 and TRBJ1-1, with TRBD1 matching 9 bases. CDR1 and CDR2 (germline): MGHRA, YSYEKL. This CDR3 spans 16 amino acids. V dropped 3 bases and J dropped 4; count of bases not matched to a gene: 9. CDR3 nucleotides: TGCGCCAGCAGCCATCCTCGGGACAGGGAGACCACTGAAGCTTTCTTT. This codes for CASSHPRDRETTEAFF.

The rearrangement uses TRBV11-2 and TRBJ2-3; maybe TRBD1 (5 bases). The CDR3 is 16 amino acids. The V gene's germline CDR1 is SGHAT and CDR2 FQNNGV. V was pared by 5 bases and J by 2 bases, with 17 bases between. The DNA of the CDR3 is TGTGCCAGCAGCGCCCGCAGGGATTGGGACACAGATACGCAGTATTTT. Translation: CASSARRDWDTDTQYF.